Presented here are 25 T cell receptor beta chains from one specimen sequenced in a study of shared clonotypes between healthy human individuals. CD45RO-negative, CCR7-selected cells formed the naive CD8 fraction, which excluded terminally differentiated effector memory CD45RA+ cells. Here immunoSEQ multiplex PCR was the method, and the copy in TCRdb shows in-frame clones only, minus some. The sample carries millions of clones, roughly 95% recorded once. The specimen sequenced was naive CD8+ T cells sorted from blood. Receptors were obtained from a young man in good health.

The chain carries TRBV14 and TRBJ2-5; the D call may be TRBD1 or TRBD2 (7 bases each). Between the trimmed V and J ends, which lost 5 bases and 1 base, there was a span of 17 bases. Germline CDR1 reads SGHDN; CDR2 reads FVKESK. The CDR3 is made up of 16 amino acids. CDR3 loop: CASSDTGEGLQETQYF. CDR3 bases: TGTGCCAGCAGCGATACAGGGGAGGGCCTCCAAGAGACCCAGTACTTC.

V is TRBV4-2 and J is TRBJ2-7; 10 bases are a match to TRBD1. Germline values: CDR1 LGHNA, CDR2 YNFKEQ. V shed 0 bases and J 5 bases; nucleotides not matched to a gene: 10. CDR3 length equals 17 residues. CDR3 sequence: CASSQDPTGGEPDEQYF. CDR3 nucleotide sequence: TGTGCCAGCAGCCAAGATCCGACAGGGGGCGAACCCGACGAGCAGTACTTC.

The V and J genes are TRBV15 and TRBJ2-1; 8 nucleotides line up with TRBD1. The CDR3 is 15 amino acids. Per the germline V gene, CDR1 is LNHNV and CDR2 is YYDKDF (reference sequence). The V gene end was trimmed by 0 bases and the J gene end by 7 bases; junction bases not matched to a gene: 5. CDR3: CATSRDMGQANEQFF. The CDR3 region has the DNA TGTGCCACCAGCAGAGATATGGGACAGGCAAATGAGCAGTTCTTC.

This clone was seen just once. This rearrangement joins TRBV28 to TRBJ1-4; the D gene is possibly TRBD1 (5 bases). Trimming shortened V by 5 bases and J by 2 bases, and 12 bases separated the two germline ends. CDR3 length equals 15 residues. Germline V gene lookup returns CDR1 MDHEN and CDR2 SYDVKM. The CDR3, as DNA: TGTGCCAGCAGTGACACAGGCGGGACTAATGAAAAACTGTTTTTT. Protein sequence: CASSDTGGTNEKLFF. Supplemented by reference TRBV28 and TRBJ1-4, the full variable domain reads DVKVTQSSRYLVKRTGEKVFLECVQDMDHENMFWYRQDPGLGLRLIYFSYDVKMKEKGDIPEGYSVSREKKERFSLILESASTNQTSMYLCASSDTGGTNEKLFFGSGTQLSVL.

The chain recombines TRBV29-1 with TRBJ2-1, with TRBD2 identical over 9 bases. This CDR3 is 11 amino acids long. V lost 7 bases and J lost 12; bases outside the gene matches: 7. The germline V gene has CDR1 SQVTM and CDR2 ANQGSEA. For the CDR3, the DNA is TGCAGCGGCCTAATAGCGGGAGTGCAGTTCTTC. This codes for CSGLIAGVQFF.

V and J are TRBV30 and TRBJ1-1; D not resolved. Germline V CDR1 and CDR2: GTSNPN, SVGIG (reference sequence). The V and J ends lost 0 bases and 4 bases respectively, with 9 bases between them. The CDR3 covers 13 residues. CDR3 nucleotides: TGTGCCTGGAGTGTGATATTGGGCACTGAAGCTTTCTTT. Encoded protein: CAWSVILGTEAFF.

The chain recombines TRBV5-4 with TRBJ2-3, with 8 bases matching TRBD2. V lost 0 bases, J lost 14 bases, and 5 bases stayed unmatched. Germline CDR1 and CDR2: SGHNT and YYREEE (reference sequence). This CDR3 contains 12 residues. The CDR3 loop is CASSLGSGRTYF. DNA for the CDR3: TGTGCCAGCAGCTTGGGGAGCGGGAGAACGTATTTT.

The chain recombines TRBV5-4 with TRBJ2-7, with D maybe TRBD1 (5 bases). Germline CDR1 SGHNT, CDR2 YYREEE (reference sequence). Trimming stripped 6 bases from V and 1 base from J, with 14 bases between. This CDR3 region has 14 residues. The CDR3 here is CASTSEGVSYEQYF. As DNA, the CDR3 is TGTGCCAGCACCTCCGAAGGGGTTTCCTACGAGCAGTACTTC. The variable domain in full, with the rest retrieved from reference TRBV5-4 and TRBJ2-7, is ETGVTQSPTHLIKTRGQQVTLRCSSQSGHNTVSWYQQALGQGPQFIFQYYREEENGRGNFPPRFSGLQFPNYSSELNVNALELDDSALYLCASTSEGVSYEQYFGPGTRLTVT.

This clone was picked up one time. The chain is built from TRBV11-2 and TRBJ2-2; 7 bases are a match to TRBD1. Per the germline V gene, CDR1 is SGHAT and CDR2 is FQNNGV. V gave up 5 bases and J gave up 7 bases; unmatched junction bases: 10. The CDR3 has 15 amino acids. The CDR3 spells CASSQLTGAVGELFF. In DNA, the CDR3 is TGTGCCAGCAGCCAACTCACAGGGGCTGTCGGGGAGCTGTTTTTT.

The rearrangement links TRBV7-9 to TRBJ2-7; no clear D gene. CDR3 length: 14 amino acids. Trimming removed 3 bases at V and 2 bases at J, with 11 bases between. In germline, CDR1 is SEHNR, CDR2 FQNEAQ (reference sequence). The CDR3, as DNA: TGTGCCAGCAGCTTTCCCGGAAATACCTACGAGCAGTACTTC. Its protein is CASSFPGNTYEQYF.

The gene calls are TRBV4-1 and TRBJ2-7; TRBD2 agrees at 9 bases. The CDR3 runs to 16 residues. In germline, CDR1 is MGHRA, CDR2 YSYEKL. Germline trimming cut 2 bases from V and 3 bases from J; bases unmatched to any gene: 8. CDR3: CASSQNLGSGGYEQYF. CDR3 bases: TGCGCCAGCAGCCAAAACCTGGGTAGCGGGGGCTACGAGCAGTACTTC.

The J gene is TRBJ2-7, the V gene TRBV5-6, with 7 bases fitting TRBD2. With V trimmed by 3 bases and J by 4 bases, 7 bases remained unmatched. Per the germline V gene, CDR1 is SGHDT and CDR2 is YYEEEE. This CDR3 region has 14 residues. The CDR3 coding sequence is TGTGCCAGCAGCTCCGGCCCAGCGGGATACGAGCAGTACTTC. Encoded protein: CASSSGPAGYEQYF.

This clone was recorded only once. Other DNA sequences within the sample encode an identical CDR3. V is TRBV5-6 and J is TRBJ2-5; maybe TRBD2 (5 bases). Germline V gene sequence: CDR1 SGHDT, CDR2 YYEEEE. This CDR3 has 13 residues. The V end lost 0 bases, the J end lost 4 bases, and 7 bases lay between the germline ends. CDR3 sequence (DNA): TGTGCCAGCAGCTTGGGTGAGGGAGAGACCCAGTACTTC. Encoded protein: CASSLGEGETQYF.

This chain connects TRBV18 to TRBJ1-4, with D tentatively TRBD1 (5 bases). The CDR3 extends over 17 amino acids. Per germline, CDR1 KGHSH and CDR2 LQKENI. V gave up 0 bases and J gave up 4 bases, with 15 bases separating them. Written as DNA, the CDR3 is TGTGCCAGCTCACCACCGTCGGGGGAGCCCCATAATGAAAAACTGTTTTTT. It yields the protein CASSPPSGEPHNEKLFF.

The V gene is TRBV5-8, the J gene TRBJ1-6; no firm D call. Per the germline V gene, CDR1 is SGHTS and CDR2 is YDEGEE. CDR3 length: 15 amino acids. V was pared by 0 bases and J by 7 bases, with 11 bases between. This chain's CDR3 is CASSLEMGNNSPLHF. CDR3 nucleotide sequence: TGTGCCAGCAGCTTGGAGATGGGGAACAATTCACCCCTCCACTTT.

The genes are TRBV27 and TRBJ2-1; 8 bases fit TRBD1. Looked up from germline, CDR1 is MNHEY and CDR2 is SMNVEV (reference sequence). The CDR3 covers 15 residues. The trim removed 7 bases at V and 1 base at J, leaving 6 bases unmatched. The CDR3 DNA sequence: TGTGCCAGCATCTCGGGACAGGCGTCCTACAATGAGCAGTTCTTC. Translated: CASISGQASYNEQFF.

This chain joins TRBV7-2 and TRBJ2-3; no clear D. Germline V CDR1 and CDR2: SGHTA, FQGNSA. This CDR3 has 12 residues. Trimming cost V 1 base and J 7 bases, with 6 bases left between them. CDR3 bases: TGTGCCAGCAGCTTAGTGAGCTATACGCAGTATTTT. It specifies CASSLVSYTQYF.

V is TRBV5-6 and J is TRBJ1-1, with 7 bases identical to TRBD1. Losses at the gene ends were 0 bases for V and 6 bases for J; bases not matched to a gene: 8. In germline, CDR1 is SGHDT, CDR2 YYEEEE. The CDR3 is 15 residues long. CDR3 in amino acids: CASSLDVEGAPEAFF. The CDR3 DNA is TGTGCCAGCAGCTTGGACGTGGAGGGGGCGCCTGAAGCTTTCTTT.

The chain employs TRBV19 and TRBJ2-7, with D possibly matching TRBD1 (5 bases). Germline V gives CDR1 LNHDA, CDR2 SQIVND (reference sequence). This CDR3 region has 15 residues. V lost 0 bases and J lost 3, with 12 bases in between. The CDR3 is CASSIDWQGGYEQYF. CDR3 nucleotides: TGTGCCAGTAGTATAGATTGGCAGGGTGGCTACGAGCAGTACTTC. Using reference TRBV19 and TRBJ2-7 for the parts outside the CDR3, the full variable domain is DGGITQSPKYLFRKEGQNVTLSCEQNLNHDAMYWYRQDPGQGLRLIYYSQIVNDFQKGDIAEGYSVSREKKESFPLTVTSAQKNPTAFYLCASSIDWQGGYEQYFGPGTRLTVT.

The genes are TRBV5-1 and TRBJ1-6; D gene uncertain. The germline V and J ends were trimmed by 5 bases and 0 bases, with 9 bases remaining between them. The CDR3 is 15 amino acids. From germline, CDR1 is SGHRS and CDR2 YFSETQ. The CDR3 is CASRSQSSYNSPLHF. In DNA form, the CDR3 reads TGCGCCAGCAGATCCCAGTCCTCCTATAATTCACCCCTCCACTTT.

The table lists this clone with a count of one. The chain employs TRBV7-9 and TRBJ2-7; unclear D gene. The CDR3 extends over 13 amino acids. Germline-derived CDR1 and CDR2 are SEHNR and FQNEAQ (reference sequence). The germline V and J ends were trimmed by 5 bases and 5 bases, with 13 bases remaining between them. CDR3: CASSPNLSHEQYF. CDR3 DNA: TGTGCCAGCAGCCCAAACCTTTCCCACGAGCAGTACTTC.

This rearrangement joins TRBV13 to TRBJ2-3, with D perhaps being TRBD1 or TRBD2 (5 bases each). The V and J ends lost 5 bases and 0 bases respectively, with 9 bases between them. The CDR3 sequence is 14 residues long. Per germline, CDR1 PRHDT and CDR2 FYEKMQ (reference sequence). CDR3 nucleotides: TGTGCCAGCAGCAAACGGGACAGCACAGATACGCAGTATTTT. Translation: CASSKRDSTDTQYF.

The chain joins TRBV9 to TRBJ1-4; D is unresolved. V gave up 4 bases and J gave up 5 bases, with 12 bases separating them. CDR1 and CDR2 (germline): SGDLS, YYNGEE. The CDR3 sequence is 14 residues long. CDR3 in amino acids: CASSPWAVNEKLFF. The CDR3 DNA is TGTGCCAGCAGCCCATGGGCAGTAAATGAAAAACTGTTTTTT.

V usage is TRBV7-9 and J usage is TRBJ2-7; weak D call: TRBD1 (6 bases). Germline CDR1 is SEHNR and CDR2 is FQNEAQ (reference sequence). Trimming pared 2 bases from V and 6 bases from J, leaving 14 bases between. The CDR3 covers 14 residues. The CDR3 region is CASSLTSTGREQYF. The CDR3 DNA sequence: TGTGCCAGCAGCTTAACGTCGACAGGTCGCGAGCAGTACTTC.

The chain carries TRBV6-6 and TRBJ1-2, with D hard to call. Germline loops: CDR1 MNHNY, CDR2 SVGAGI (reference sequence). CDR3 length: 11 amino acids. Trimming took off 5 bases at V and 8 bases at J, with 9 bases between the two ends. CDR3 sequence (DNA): TGTGCCAGCAGTACCGGTGGGGGCTACACCTTC. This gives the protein CASSTGGGYTF.